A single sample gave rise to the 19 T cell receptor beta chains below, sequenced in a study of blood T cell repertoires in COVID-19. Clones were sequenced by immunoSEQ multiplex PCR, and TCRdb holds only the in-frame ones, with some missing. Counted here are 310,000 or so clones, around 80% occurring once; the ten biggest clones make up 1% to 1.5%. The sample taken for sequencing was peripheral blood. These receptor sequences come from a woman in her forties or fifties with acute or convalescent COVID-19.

The CDR3 coding sequence is TGTGCCAGCAGCCCCACAGGGGAGGATTCACCCCTCCACTTT. It translates to CASSPTGEDSPLHF. V is TRBV2 and J is TRBJ1-6; TRBD1 aligns across 7 bases. CDR3 length equals 14 residues. J was trimmed by 8 bases and V by 6 bases; bases with no gene match: 7. From germline, CDR1 is SNHLY and CDR2 FYNNEI. The full variable domain, in which reference TRBV2 and TRBJ1-6 provide the parts outside the CDR3, is EPEVTQTPSHQVTQMGQEVILRCVPISNHLYFYWYRQILGQKVEFLVSFYNNEISEKSEIFDDQFSVERPDGSNFTLKIRSTKLEDSAMYFCASSPTGEDSPLHFGNGTRLTVT.

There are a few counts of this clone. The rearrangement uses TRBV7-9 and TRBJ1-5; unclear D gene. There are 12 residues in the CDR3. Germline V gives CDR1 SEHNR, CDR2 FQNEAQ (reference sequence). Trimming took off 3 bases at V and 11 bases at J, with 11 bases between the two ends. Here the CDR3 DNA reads TGTGCCAGCAGCTTTAGCGCTGAAGCCCAGCATTTT. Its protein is CASSFSAEAQHF.

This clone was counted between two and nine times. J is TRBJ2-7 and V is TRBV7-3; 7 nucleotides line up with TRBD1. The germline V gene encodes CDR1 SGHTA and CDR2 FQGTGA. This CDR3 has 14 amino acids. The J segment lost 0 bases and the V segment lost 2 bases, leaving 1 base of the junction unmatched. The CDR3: CASSLGDSSYEQYF. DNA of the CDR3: TGTGCCAGCAGCTTAGGGGACAGCTCCTACGAGCAGTACTTC.

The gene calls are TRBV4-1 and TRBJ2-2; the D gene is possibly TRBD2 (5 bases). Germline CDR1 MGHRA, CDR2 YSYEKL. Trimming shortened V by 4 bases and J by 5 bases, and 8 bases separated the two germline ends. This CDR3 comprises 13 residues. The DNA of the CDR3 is TGCGCCAGCAGCCCCTCGGGGACCGGGGAGCTGTTTTTT. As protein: CASSPSGTGELFF.

CDR3 sequence reads: CASSSSGYGYTF. The DNA for the CDR3 is TGTGCCAGCAGCTCCTCAGGGTATGGCTACACCTTC. This chain joins TRBV9 and TRBJ1-2; possible D gene TRBD1, 5 bases. CDR1 is SGDLS, CDR2 YYNGEE, per germline. Trimming took off 4 bases at V and 5 bases at J, with 9 bases between the two ends. The CDR3 totals 12 residues.

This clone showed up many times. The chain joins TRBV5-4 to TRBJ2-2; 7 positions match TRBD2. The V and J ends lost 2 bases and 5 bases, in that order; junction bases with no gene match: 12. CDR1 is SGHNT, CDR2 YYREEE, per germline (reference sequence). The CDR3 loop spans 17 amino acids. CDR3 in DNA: TGTGCCAGCAGCTTCTCTTCACTAGCGCAATCGACCGGGGAGCTGTTTTTT. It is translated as CASSFSSLAQSTGELFF.

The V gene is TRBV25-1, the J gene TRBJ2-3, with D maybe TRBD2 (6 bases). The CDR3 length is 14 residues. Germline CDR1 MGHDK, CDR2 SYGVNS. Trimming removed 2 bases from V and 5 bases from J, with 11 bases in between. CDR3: CASSEPGSRDTQYF. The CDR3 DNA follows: TGTGCCAGCAGTGAACCCGGGAGTAGAGATACGCAGTATTTT.

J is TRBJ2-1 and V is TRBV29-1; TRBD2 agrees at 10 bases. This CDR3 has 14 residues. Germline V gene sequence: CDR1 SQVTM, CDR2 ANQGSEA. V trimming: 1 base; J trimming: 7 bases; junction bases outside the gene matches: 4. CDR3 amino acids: CSVEGASGRNEQFF. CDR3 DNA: TGCAGCGTTGAAGGGGCTAGCGGGAGAAATGAGCAGTTCTTC.

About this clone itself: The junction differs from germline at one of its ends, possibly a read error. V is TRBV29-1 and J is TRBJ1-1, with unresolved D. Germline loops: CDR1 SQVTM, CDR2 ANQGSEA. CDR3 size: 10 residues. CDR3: CTVQNTEAFF. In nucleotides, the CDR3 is TGCACCGTTCAGAACACTGAAGCTTTCTTT.

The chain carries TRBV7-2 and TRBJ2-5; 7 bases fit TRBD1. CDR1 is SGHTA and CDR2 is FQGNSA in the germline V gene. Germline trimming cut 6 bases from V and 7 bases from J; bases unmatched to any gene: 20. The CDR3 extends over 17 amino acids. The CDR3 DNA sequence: TGTGCCAGCAGTTCCCCCTCTGGACAGGTGGGGAAAGGGACCCAGTACTTC. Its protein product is CASSSPSGQVGKGTQYF.

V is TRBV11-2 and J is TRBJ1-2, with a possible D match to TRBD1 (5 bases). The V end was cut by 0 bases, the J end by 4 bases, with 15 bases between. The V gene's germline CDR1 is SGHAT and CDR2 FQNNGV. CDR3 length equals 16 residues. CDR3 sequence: CASSLDLSGYRYGYTF. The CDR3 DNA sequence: TGTGCCAGCAGCTTAGACCTGTCAGGGTATCGCTATGGCTACACCTTC.

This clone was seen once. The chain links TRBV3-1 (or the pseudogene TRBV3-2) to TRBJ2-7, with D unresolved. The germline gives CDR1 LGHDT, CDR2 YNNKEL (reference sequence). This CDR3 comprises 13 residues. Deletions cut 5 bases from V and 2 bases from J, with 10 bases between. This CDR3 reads CASSGMGTYEQYF. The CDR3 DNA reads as TGTGCCAGCAGCGGTATGGGCACCTACGAGCAGTACTTC.

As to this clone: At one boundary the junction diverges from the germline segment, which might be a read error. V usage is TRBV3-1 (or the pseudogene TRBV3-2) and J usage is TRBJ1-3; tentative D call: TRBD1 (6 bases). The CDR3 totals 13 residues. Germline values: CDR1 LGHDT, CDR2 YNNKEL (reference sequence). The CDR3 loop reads CASNQGGRDPIYF. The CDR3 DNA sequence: TGTGCCAGCAACCAAGGGGGGAGGGACCCCATATATTTT.

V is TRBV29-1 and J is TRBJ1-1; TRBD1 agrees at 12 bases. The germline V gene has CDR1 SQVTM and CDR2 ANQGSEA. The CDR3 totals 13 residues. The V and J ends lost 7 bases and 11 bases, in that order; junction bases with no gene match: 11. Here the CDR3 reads CSAGTGGNSKAFF. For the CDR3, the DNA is TGCAGCGCAGGGACAGGGGGCAACTCGAAGGCTTTCTTT.

The CDR3 spells CSAEGSLGSHYGYTF. DNA for the CDR3: TGCAGCGCCGAGGGCAGTTTGGGATCTCACTATGGCTACACCTTC. The chain joins TRBV29-1 to TRBJ1-2; D is unclear. With 7 bases removed from V and 3 bases from J, the gap between germline ends came to 21 bases. CDR3 size: 15 residues. CDR1 SQVTM and CDR2 ANQGSEA come from the germline V gene.

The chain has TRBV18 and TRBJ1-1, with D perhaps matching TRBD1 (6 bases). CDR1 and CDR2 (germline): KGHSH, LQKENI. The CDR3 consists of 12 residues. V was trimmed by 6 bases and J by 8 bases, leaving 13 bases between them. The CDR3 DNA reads TGTGCCAGCTCCCCGCGGGGGCGAGAAGCTTTCTTT. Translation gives CASSPRGREAFF.

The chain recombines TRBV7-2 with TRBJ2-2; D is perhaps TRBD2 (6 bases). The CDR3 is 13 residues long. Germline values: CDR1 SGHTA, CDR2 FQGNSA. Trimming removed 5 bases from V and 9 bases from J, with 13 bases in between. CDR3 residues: CASSIRGTRELFF. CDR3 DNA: TGTGCCAGCAGCATCCGGGGGACCCGGGAGCTGTTTTTT.

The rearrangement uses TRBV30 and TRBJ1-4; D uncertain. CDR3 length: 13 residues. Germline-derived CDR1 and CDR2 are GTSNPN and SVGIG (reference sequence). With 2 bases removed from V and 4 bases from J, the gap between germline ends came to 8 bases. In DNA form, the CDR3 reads TGTGCCTGGAGTAGGTCGGGTAATGAAAAACTGTTTTTT. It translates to CAWSRSGNEKLFF.

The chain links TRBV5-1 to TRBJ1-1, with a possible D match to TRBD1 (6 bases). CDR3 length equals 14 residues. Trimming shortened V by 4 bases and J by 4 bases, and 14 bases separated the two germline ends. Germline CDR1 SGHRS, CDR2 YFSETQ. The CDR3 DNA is TGCGCCAGCAGCCATCGGGACAAGAGCACTGAAGCTTTCTTT. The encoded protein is CASSHRDKSTEAFF.